The rows below give T cell receptor beta chains drawn from one sample of a study of technical replicates of blood from a handful of donors. Measured with immunoSEQ multiplex PCR; TCRdb has only the in-frame clones, and not every one. In the table there are roughly 40,000 clones, around 96% of which are singletons. Sequences were obtained from T cells isolated from PBMCs. The receptors here all came from a human donor in good health. The CDR3 runs from the conserved cysteine through the conserved F or W. A D gene is named only where the DNA matches it firmly. The size entry is marked missing in some rows and otherwise reads once, few, many or a size class.

>TRBD1|TRBV6-1|.|TRBJ1-4
CASSPDRDEKLFF
TGTGCCAGCAGCCCGGACAGGGATGAAAAACTGTTTTTT
>TRBD2|TRBV20-1|.|TRBJ2-5
CSARGVATQYF
TGCAGTGCGCGGGGGGTGGCGACCCAGTACTTC
>.|TRBV28|.|TRBJ1-2
CASTRAVNYGYTF
TGTGCCAGCACGAGGGCTGTCAACTATGGCTACACCTTC
>TRBD1|TRBV7-6|once|TRBJ2-1
CASSSRQGVSEQFF
TGTGCCAGCAGCTCCCGACAGGGTGTTTCTGAGCAGTTCTTC
>.|TRBV9|.|TRBJ1-2
CASEGYGYTF
TGTGCCAGCGAGGGTTATGGCTACACCTTC
>TRBD2|TRBV30|.|TRBJ2-2
CASSFAGGPSGELFF
TGTGCATCCAGCTTCGCGGGAGGGCCAAGCGGGGAGCTGTTTTTT
>.|TRBV7-9|once|TRBJ2-5
CASSPTRIETQYF
TGTGCCAGCAGCCCCACCAGGATAGAGACCCAGTACTTC
>TRBD1|TRBV15|.|TRBJ1-2
CATRPTGSPYGYTF
TGTGCCACCAGGCCGACAGGGAGCCCCTATGGCTACACCTTC
>TRBD1|TRBV7-9|.|TRBJ1-2
CASSLLGQLNYGYTF
TGTGCCAGCAGCTTACTGGGACAGCTTAACTATGGCTACACCTTC
>.|TRBV6-5|.|TRBJ2-7
CASSYRVEQYF
TGTGCCAGCAGTTACCGGGTCGAGCAGTACTTC
>.|TRBV7-2|once|TRBJ1-4
CASSFEREKLFF
TGTGCCAGCAGCTTTGAGCGGGAAAAACTGTTTTTT
>.|TRBV11-2|.|TRBJ2-7
CASSFAQKIYEQYF
TGTGCCAGCAGCTTTGCACAGAAAATCTACGAGCAGTACTTC